This TCR beta chain was obtained from a study of blood T cell repertoires in COVID-19. Study summary: Material from acute and convalescent COVID-19 was sourced from the United States, Italy and Spain. T cells, B-cell-depleted T cells, or PBMCs provided the cDNA or gDNA that served as material.

Study processing details: Reference gene primers were amplified, and this amplification served to estimate nucleated cell counts. Data came from immunoSEQ multiplex PCR; TCRdb stores just in-frame clones and leaves some out. Clone size and the V and J calls come from that table; the DNA yielded D and trimming. Among roughly 290,000 clones listed, 70% to 90% were seen once. The specimen was peripheral blood. This clonotype originated in a woman aged 30 to 39 who had recovered from COVID-19.

The CDR3 loop is CAISEVGPQPQHF. The CDR3 nucleotides are TGTGCCATCAGTGAAGTGGGGCCTCAGCCCCAGCATTTT. The rearrangement links TRBV10-3 to TRBJ1-5; tentatively, D is TRBD1 (5 bases). Trimming shortened V by 3 bases and J by 6 bases, and 9 bases separated the two germline ends. In germline, CDR1 is ENHRY, CDR2 SYGVKD. The CDR3 covers 13 residues.